This T cell receptor (beta chain) was recorded in a study of T cell clones after liver transplantation. Regarding the study as a whole: Low donor cell numbers restricted donor-reactive repertoire measurement in a couple of subjects.

About this clone: The antigen is unknown.

CD3+CD4+ and CD3+CD8+ cells were FACS-sorted from thawed unstimulated PBMCs. This CDR3 has 16 amino acids. V lost 4 bases, J lost 1 base, and 15 bases lay in between. Germline assignment: CDR1 SGHDT and CDR2 YYEEEE. Some clones are missing from TCRdb's copy, which holds only in-frame ones; the method was immunoSEQ multiplex PCR. The sample holds tens of thousands of clones, about two thirds seen once. Specimen: CD4+ T cells from blood, collected before liver transplant. The V gene is TRBV5-6, the J gene TRBJ2-1; possibly TRBD2 for D (6 bases). The source is a human donor who received a liver transplant. CDR3 residues: CASSPRDFDSYNEQFF. CDR3 in DNA: TGTGCCAGCAGCCCCCGGGACTTCGATTCCTACAATGAGCAGTTCTTC.